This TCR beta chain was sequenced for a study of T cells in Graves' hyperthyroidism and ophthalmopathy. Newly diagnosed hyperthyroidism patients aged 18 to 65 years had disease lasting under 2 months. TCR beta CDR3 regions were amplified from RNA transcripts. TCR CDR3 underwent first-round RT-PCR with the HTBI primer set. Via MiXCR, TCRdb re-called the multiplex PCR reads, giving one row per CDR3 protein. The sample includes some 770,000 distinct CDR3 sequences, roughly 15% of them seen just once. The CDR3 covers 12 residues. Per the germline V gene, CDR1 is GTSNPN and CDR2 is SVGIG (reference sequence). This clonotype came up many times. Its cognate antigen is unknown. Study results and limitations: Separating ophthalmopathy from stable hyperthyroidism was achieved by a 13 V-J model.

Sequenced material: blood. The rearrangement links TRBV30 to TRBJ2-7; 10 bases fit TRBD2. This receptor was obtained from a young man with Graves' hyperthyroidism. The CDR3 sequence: CALAGAPYEQYF. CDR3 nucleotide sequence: TGTGCTCTAGCGGGAGCGCCCTACGAGCAGTACTTC.